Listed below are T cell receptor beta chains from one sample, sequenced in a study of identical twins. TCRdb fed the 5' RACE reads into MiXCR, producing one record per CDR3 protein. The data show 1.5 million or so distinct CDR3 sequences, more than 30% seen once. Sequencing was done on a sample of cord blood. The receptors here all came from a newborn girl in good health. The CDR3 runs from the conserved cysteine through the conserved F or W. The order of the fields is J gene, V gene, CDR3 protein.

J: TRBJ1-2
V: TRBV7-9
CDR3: CASSLGDSFSDGYTF

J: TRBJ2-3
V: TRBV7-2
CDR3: CASSSSGTSGVETDTQYF

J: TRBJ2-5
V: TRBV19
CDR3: CASSGGQTYWQYF

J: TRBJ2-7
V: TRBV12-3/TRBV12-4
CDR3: CASMLEYGTYEQYF

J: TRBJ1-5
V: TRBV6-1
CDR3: CASSVLPRLGDQPQHF

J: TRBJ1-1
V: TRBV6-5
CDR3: CASSYDLNRGGRTEAFF

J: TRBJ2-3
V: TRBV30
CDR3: CAWDEGQGGDTQYF

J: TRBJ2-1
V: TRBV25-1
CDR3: CASSDPLGLAYNEQFF

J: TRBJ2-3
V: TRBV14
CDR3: CASSQRGQGTDTQYF

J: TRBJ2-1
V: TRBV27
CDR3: CASSSKQGDIGEQFF

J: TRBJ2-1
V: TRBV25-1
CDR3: CASSEFLPSGRAGDEQFF

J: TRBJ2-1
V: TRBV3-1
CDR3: CASSPYGPGGLYNEQFF

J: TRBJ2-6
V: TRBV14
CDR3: CASSATSGKTVVNVLTF

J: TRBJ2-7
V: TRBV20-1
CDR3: CSAAPGRYEQYF

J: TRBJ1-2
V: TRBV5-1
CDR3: CASRLTVNYGYTF

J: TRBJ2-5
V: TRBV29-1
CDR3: CSVERRETQYF

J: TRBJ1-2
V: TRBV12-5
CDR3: CASGVDVNYGYTF

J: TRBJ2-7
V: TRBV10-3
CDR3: CAIRETYEQYF

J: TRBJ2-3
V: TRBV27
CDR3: CASSLSNYVTQYF

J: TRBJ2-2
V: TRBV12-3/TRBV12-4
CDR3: CASSLSRTGTGELFF

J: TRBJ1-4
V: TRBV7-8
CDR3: CASSFGVREKLFF

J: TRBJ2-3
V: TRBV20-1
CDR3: CSAPRLAGAPDTQYF

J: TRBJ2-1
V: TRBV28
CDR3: CASSGHRTGKFYEQFF

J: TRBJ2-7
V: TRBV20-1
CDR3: CSARRTRPGYEQYF

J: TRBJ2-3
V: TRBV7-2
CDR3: CASSLAENWDTQYF

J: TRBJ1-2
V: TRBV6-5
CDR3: CASSYSKPQGRYGYTF

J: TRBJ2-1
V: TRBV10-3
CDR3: CAIRGTSGDAEQFF

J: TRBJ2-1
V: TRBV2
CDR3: CATQLAGGYNEQFF

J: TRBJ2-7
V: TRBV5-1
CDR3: CASSLRVTGTYEQYF

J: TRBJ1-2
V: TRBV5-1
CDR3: CASSWTPRPGGANYGYTF

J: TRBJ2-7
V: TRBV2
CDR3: CASSERGQGVYEQYF

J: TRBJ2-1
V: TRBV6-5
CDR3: CASSYQSPAGPQFF

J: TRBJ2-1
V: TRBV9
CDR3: CASSDTSYNEQFF

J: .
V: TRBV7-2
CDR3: CASSLAPGQGNEQYF

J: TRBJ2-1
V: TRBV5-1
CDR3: CASSLTSGTIDEQFF

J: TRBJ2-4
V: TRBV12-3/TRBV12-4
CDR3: CASSPRDTLAKNIQYF

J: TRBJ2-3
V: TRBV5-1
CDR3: CASSPKYSGTFTDTQYF

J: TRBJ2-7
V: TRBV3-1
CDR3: CASWGGIGYEQYF

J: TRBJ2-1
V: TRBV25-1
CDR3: CASSESNAWGGDYNEQFF

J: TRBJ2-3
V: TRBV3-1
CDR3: CASSQDMLPGADTQYF

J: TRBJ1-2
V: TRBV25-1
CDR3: CASTGTGVGYTF

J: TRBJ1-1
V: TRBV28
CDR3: CASAMDRVLGTEAFF

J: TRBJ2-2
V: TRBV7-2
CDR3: CASSPWASANTGELFF

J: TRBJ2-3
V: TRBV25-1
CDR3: CASRRLADGTDTQYF

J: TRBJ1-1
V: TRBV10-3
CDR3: CAISETWGEASTEAFF

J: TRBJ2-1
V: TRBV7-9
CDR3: CASSSKYEQFF

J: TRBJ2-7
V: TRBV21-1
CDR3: CASSKPLPGVHYEQYF

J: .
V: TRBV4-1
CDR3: CASSQAGGSYNEQYF

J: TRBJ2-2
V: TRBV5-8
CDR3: CASSQGFRGYTGELFF

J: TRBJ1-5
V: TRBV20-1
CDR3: CSARDPKTNQPQHF

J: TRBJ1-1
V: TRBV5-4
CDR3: CASSLGTDYTEAFF

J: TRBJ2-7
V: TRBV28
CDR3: CASHGTNYEQYF